The 17 T cell receptor beta chains given below trace back to one sample, sequenced in a study of blood T cells in healthy people across ages. Then a second PCR, running roughly 7 to 11 cycles, was carried out with a sample-barcoded 5' primer and a J-beta primer mix. One entry per CDR3 protein results from TCRdb running MiXCR on the 5' RACE reads. The sample has 650,000 to 800,000 distinct CDR3 sequences, roughly half seen once; the top ten hold about 14%. Sequencing was performed on blood. These receptors originate from a woman of 80 years or more in good health.

The rearrangement links TRBV6-5 to TRBJ2-3, with D maybe TRBD2 (6 bases). Germline V gene data show CDR1 as MNHEY and CDR2 as SVGAGI. This CDR3 spans 16 amino acids. Trimming stripped 0 bases from V and 0 bases from J, with 10 bases between. CDR3 protein: CASSYSSGVSTDTQYF. The CDR3 DNA reads as TGTGCCAGCAGTTACTCGTCGGGGGTAAGCACAGATACGCAGTATTTT.

The genes are TRBV12-3 or TRBV12-4 and TRBJ2-5, with 11 bases aligning to TRBD2. The V and J ends lost 7 bases and 11 bases, in that order; junction bases with no gene match: 15. The CDR3 contains 15 residues. The CDR3 region is CASNQGGLAANEQYF. The CDR3 nucleotides are TGTGCCAGCAATCAGGGGGGACTAGCGGCCAATGAGCAGTACTTC.

The chain employs TRBV25-1 and TRBJ2-7; D possibly uses TRBD1 or TRBD2 (6 bases each). This CDR3 has 14 residues. The V gene lost 6 bases and the J gene lost 3 bases, with 15 bases spanning the gap. The V gene's germline CDR1 is MGHDK and CDR2 SYGVNS. Written as DNA, the CDR3 is TGTGCCAGCAGCGGTGGGGGGCTAGTCTACGAGCAGTACTTC. Protein sequence: CASSGGGLVYEQYF.

J is TRBJ2-1 and V is TRBV10-3; 10 bases are shared with TRBD2. Losses at the gene ends were 10 bases for V and 6 bases for J; bases not matched to a gene: 15. The CDR3 spans 16 residues. Germline CDR1 is ENHRY and CDR2 is SYGVKD. The CDR3 region is CATARTSGYLSNEQFF. CDR3 DNA sequence: TGTGCCACCGCCCGGACTAGCGGATATCTTAGCAATGAGCAGTTCTTC.

At least ten counts were recorded for this clonotype. V and J are TRBV10-3 and TRBJ1-2; D not resolved. Germline V CDR1 and CDR2: ENHRY, SYGVKD. The V and J ends lost 6 bases and 4 bases respectively, with 15 bases between them. The CDR3 sequence is 14 residues long. This CDR3 is CAIRLEGSTYGYTF. CDR3 nucleotide sequence: TGTGCCATCAGGTTGGAGGGCTCAACCTATGGCTACACCTTC.

The CDR3 protein is CASRQGEGSDTQYF. The DNA for the CDR3 is TGTGCCAGCAGACAGGGTGAGGGGTCAGATACGCAGTATTTT. The rearrangement uses TRBV12-3 or TRBV12-4 and TRBJ2-3, with D perhaps TRBD1 (6 bases). This CDR3 region has 14 residues. V dropped 6 bases and J dropped 4 bases, with 14 bases sitting between them.

This clonotype was observed once. The chain joins TRBV6-5 to TRBJ2-3; D may be TRBD1 (5 bases). This CDR3 region has 16 residues. Germline assignment: CDR1 MNHEY and CDR2 SVGAGI. V lost 0 bases and J lost 6, with 16 bases in between. CDR3 DNA: TGTGCCAGCAGTTACTCACGGCAGGGAAGAACGGATACGCAGTATTTT. This encodes CASSYSRQGRTDTQYF.

J is TRBJ1-2 and V is TRBV5-1; 10 bases match TRBD1. Germline trimming cut 2 bases from V and 8 bases from J; bases unmatched to any gene: 15. The CDR3 has 17 amino acids. Germline V gene data show CDR1 as SGHRS and CDR2 as YFSETQ. The CDR3 loop reads CASSFTGTGDALSGYTF. The CDR3 DNA reads as TGCGCCAGCAGCTTCACCGGGACAGGGGATGCATTGAGCGGCTACACCTTC.

This chain connects TRBV5-1 to TRBJ2-2; D call uncertain. CDR1 is SGHRS and CDR2 is YFSETQ in the germline V gene. The ends were cut back, 4 bases at V and 9 bases at J, with 7 bases in the middle. This CDR3 is built from 11 residues. CDR3 bases: TGCGCCAGCAGCCCTGAGAGGGAGCTGTTTTTT. Translation gives CASSPERELFF.

V is TRBV11-2 and J is TRBJ2-4; 10 nucleotides match TRBD2. Trimming at V came to 4 bases and at J to 0 bases, leaving 6 bases not matched to a gene. This CDR3 has 17 residues. Germline values: CDR1 SGHAT, CDR2 FQNNGV. CDR3 nucleotides: TGTGCCAGCAGCTACAGGGGGACTAGCGTAGCCAAAAACATTCAGTACTTC. This codes for CASSYRGTSVAKNIQYF.

The V gene is TRBV5-1, the J gene TRBJ2-2; 9 bases fit TRBD1. The CDR3 totals 17 residues. Losses at the gene ends were 3 bases for V and 0 bases for J; bases not matched to a gene: 6. The germline V gene encodes CDR1 SGHRS and CDR2 YFSETQ. CDR3 amino acids: CASSYPRDRANTGELFF. CDR3 DNA: TGCGCCAGCAGCTACCCCCGGGACAGGGCGAACACCGGGGAGCTGTTTTTT.

V gene TRBV5-1 combines with J gene TRBJ2-3, with 8 bases that match TRBD2. Germline V CDR1 and CDR2: SGHRS, YFSETQ. This CDR3 is built from 15 residues. After removal of 4 bases from V and 7 bases from J, the junction contained 11 bases not matched to a gene. CDR3 sequence reads: CASSPRGGNWNTQYF. CDR3 in DNA: TGCGCCAGCAGCCCTCGCGGGGGGAACTGGAATACGCAGTATTTT.

This clonotype showed up many times. The chain uses TRBV5-6 and TRBJ2-7; 8 bases map to TRBD1. The ends lost 4 bases at V and 3 bases at J; junction bases unmatched: 15. The CDR3 loop spans 17 amino acids. Germline CDR1 and CDR2: SGHDT and YYEEEE. Here the CDR3 reads CASSLWRGQVMNYEQYF. CDR3 DNA sequence: TGTGCCAGCAGCCTGTGGAGGGGACAGGTTATGAACTACGAGCAGTACTTC. The variable domain in full, completed from reference TRBV5-6 and TRBJ2-7, reads DAGVTQSPTHLIKTRGQQVTLRCSPKSGHDTVSWYQQALGQGPQFIFQYYEEEERQRGNFPDRFSGHQFPNYSSELNVNALLLGDSALYLCASSLWRGQVMNYEQYFGPGTRLTVT.

This clonotype was seen ten or more times. V gene TRBV10-3 combines with J gene TRBJ2-6, with TRBD1 as a possible D gene (5 bases). V lost 7 bases and J 1 base, leaving 17 bases between the germline ends. CDR3 length: 17 amino acids. Germline CDR1 and CDR2: ENHRY and SYGVKD. CDR3 DNA sequence: TGTGCCATCAAAAGACAGCCATCACCTTCTGGGGCCAACGTCCTGACTTTC. This gives the protein CAIKRQPSPSGANVLTF.

This clonotype was counted ten times or more. The genes are TRBV28 and TRBJ2-1; 7 nucleotides agree with TRBD1. The CDR3 contains 19 residues. V shed 5 bases and J 0 bases; nucleotides not matched to a gene: 16. CDR1 and CDR2 from the germline V gene are MDHEN and SYDVKM. Written as DNA, the CDR3 is TGTGCCAGCAGTCTTAACCCACCTACAGGGGTGGGCTCCTACAATGAGCAGTTCTTC. It is translated as CASSLNPPTGVGSYNEQFF.

The CDR3 loop reads CSVDRAGVNTEAFF. The CDR3 DNA sequence: TGCAGCGTTGACAGGGCGGGGGTGAACACTGAAGCTTTCTTT. The chain is built from TRBV29-1 and TRBJ1-1; perhaps TRBD1 as D (5 bases). There are 14 residues in the CDR3. V lost 3 bases to trimming and J lost 0 bases, with 11 bases between them. Germline values: CDR1 SQVTM, CDR2 ANQGSEA.

V is TRBV7-2 and J is TRBJ2-3; D is perhaps TRBD1 or TRBD2 (5 bases each). CDR3 size: 13 residues. Per germline, CDR1 SGHTA and CDR2 FQGNSA. Trimming took 5 bases from V and 3 from J, leaving 9 bases between them. The CDR3 sequence is CASSDGATDTQYF. For the CDR3, the DNA is TGTGCCAGCAGCGACGGGGCGACAGATACGCAGTATTTT.